Presented here are 28 T cell receptor beta chains from one specimen sequenced in a study of blood T cell repertoires in COVID-19. Only in-frame clones appear in the TCRdb table, and some are missing; sequencing was by immunoSEQ multiplex PCR. The sample yields just under 150,000 clones, 80% to 90% seen once. Sequencing was done on a sample of peripheral blood. These receptors all stem from a woman in her forties or fifties with acute or convalescent COVID-19.

V gene TRBV5-5 combines with J gene TRBJ2-1; 10 nucleotides align to TRBD2. This CDR3 region has 15 residues. With V trimmed by 4 bases and J by 7 bases, 8 bases remained unmatched. CDR1 SGHKS and CDR2 YYEKEE come from the germline V gene (reference sequence). The CDR3 loop is CASSRTSGTSNEQFF. In DNA form, the CDR3 reads TGTGCCAGCAGCCGGACTAGCGGCACTTCGAATGAGCAGTTCTTC.

Only one count was recorded for this clone. This chain joins TRBV11-1 and TRBJ2-3; 12 bases agree with TRBD2. The CDR3 consists of 15 residues. CDR1 is SGHAT and CDR2 is FQDESV in the germline V gene (reference sequence). Trimming at V came to 5 bases and at J to 2 bases, leaving 2 bases not matched to a gene. The CDR3 spells CASSRLAGVTDTQYF. In DNA, the CDR3 is TGTGCCAGCAGCCGACTAGCGGGAGTCACAGATACGCAGTATTTT. The full variable domain, in which reference TRBV11-1 and TRBJ2-3 provide the parts outside the CDR3, is EAEVAQSPRYKITEKSQAVAFWCDPISGHATLYWYRQILGQGPELLVQFQDESVVDDSQLPKDRFSAERLKGVDSTLKIQPAELGDSAMYLCASSRLAGVTDTQYFGPGTRLTVL.

The gene calls are TRBV5-1 and TRBJ2-1; 7 nucleotides agree with TRBD2. V lost 2 bases and J lost 0; bases outside the gene matches: 5. The CDR3 has 16 residues. In germline, CDR1 is SGHRS, CDR2 YFSETQ. The CDR3 DNA reads TGCGCCAGCAGCTTTTCGACTAGCAGCTCCTACAATGAGCAGTTCTTC. Translating it yields CASSFSTSSSYNEQFF.

This chain connects TRBV5-4 to TRBJ2-3, with D maybe TRBD1 (6 bases). The germline gives CDR1 SGHNT, CDR2 YYREEE (reference sequence). Trimming removed 1 base at V and 5 bases at J, with 8 bases between. The CDR3 extends over 13 amino acids. The CDR3 is CASSLKGEDTQYF. CDR3 DNA sequence: TGTGCCAGCAGCTTGAAGGGGGAAGATACGCAGTATTTT.

This chain uses TRBV4-2 with TRBJ2-1, with 10 bases fitting TRBD1. V dropped 1 base and J dropped 5; count of bases not matched to a gene: 2. The CDR3 is 15 residues long. Germline values: CDR1 LGHNA, CDR2 YNFKEQ. CDR3 in DNA: TGTGCCAGCAGCCAAGGACAGGGGGCCGACAATGAGCAGTTCTTC. Translated: CASSQGQGADNEQFF.

The chain joins TRBV2 to TRBJ2-2; D not resolved. V was trimmed by 4 bases and J by 4 bases, leaving 13 bases between them. Germline-derived CDR1 and CDR2 are SNHLY and FYNNEI. The CDR3 contains 15 residues. The CDR3 DNA follows: TGTGCCAGCAGTGCTGACACGCCAGGCACCGGGGAGCTGTTTTTT. Translating it yields CASSADTPGTGELFF.

The chain has TRBV7-2 and TRBJ1-1, with TRBD1 as a possible D gene (6 bases). Germline V gene sequence: CDR1 SGHTA, CDR2 FQGNSA. The CDR3 contains 15 residues. V shed 1 base and J shed 4 bases, with 13 bases lying between them. The CDR3 region has the DNA TGTGCCAGCAGCTTAGATGTTAGGGGGGGCACTGAAGCTTTCTTT. Translating it yields CASSLDVRGGTEAFF.

J is TRBJ2-7 and V is TRBV21-1; whether TRBD1, the table's D call, matches the DNA was not checked. TRBV21-1 is reported as a pseudogene. This CDR3 is built from 14 residues. CDR3 DNA sequence: TGTGCCAGCAGCCAAACTTGGGACAGACACGAGCAGTACTTC. Its protein product is CASSQTWDRHEQYF.

This rearrangement joins TRBV29-1 to TRBJ2-3; D remains unclear. V gave up 7 bases and J gave up 2 bases, with 13 bases separating them. Germline V CDR1 and CDR2: SQVTM, ANQGSEA. CDR3 size: 13 residues. The CDR3 coding sequence is TGCAGCGGTGTGCAGTCTCTCACAGATACGCAGTATTTT. The encoded protein is CSGVQSLTDTQYF.

The rearrangement joins TRBV19 to TRBJ1-1; no reliable D call. The CDR3 covers 11 residues. In germline, CDR1 is LNHDA, CDR2 SQIVND (reference sequence). The V end lost 3 bases, the J end lost 8 bases, and 7 bases lay between the germline ends. This CDR3 is CASSILEEAFF. For the CDR3, the DNA is TGTGCCAGTAGTATCTTAGAAGAAGCTTTCTTT.

The V and J genes are TRBV11-3 and TRBJ1-1; D gene uncertain. Trimming stripped 4 bases from V and 0 bases from J, with 6 bases between. This CDR3 has 13 residues. CDR1 and CDR2 from the germline V gene are SGHNT and YENEEA. The CDR3 sequence is CASSYGVNTEAFF. The CDR3 DNA is TGTGCCAGCAGCTATGGAGTGAACACTGAAGCTTTCTTT.

V usage is TRBV5-1 and J usage is TRBJ1-5; D is perhaps TRBD1 (5 bases). V was pared by 0 bases and J by 0 bases, with 19 bases between. Germline V gene sequence: CDR1 SGHRS, CDR2 YFSETQ. This CDR3 region has 19 residues. The CDR3 DNA reads as TGCGCCAGCAGCTTGGCCGACATCCAGGGAACTTATAGCAATCAGCCCCAGCATTTT. It encodes CASSLADIQGTYSNQPQHF.

The genes are TRBV6-5 and TRBJ1-2, with 9 bases fitting TRBD1. CDR1 is MNHEY, CDR2 SVGAGI, per germline. The V gene end was trimmed by 5 bases and the J gene end by 8 bases; junction bases not matched to a gene: 9. CDR3 length: 14 amino acids. The CDR3 loop reads CASSPTGTGKGYTF. The CDR3 region has the DNA TGTGCCAGCAGTCCCACCGGGACAGGGAAAGGCTACACCTTC.

The rearrangement links TRBV19 to TRBJ1-1, with D maybe TRBD1 (6 bases). Trimming cost V 4 bases and J 0 bases, with 15 bases left between them. Germline CDR1 LNHDA, CDR2 SQIVND (reference sequence). The CDR3 is 16 residues long. As DNA, the CDR3 is TGTGCCAGTAGTAGGGGACACTTGACTTTGAACACTGAAGCTTTCTTT. Its translation: CASSRGHLTLNTEAFF.

The chain uses TRBV24-1 and TRBJ1-5, with TRBD1 identical over 8 bases. The CDR3 contains 15 residues. V shed 4 bases and J 7 bases; nucleotides not matched to a gene: 8. Germline V gives CDR1 KGHDR, CDR2 SFDVKD. CDR3 sequence reads: CATSDPDRVGQPQHF. For the CDR3, the DNA is TGTGCCACCAGTGACCCGGACAGGGTCGGGCAGCCCCAGCATTTT.

This clone has just a few counts. V gene TRBV5-1 combines with J gene TRBJ1-6; D not resolved. V gave up 0 bases and J gave up 6 bases, with 7 bases separating them. The CDR3 totals 14 residues. Looked up from germline, CDR1 is SGHRS and CDR2 is YFSETQ. The CDR3 protein is CASSLGTANSPLHF. CDR3 DNA sequence: TGCGCCAGCAGCTTGGGAACAGCTAATTCACCCCTCCACTTT.

The chain carries TRBV6-1 and TRBJ1-1; weak D call: TRBD1 (6 bases). Germline values: CDR1 MNHNS, CDR2 SASEGT. This CDR3 is built from 15 residues. Trimming cost V 1 base and J 2 bases, with 11 bases left between them. The CDR3 DNA sequence: TGTGCCAGCAGTGAAGTGGGCAGGGGAAACACTGAAGCTTTCTTT. It specifies CASSEVGRGNTEAFF.

The chain employs TRBV7-3 and TRBJ2-3, with 10 bases lining up with TRBD1. This CDR3 contains 15 residues. The junction had 7 bases not matched to a gene; V was cut back by 4 bases and J by 6 bases. Germline values: CDR1 SGHTA, CDR2 FQGTGA. In DNA form, the CDR3 reads TGTGCCAGCAGCTCGGACAGGGGGTCGTTTGATACGCAGTATTTT. Encoded protein: CASSSDRGSFDTQYF.

This rearrangement joins TRBV3-1 (or the pseudogene TRBV3-2) to TRBJ2-2; perhaps TRBD1 as D (6 bases). The V gene's germline CDR1 is LGHDT and CDR2 YNNKEL (reference sequence). CDR3 length: 15 amino acids. Deletions cut 4 bases from V and 1 base from J, with 10 bases between. The CDR3 DNA follows: TGTGCCAGCAGCCCACGGACAGTGAACACCGGGGAGCTGTTTTTT. Its translation is CASSPRTVNTGELFF.

This chain uses TRBV5-8 with TRBJ1-5; D may be TRBD1 (5 bases). V was cut by 1 base and J by 9 bases, with 11 bases left in between. The germline V gene has CDR1 SGHTS and CDR2 YDEGEE. The CDR3 length is 13 residues. CDR3 nucleotide sequence: TGTGCCAGCAGCTTGAGGGGCGCTGGGCCCCAGCATTTT. Protein sequence: CASSLRGAGPQHF.

The rearrangement links TRBV7-8 to TRBJ2-5, with a weak D call TRBD2 (6 bases). The CDR3 consists of 15 residues. The germline V gene encodes CDR1 SGHVS and CDR2 FQNEAQ. Trimming took off 1 base at V and 5 bases at J, with 14 bases between the two ends. The CDR3 protein is CASSLVGSKYETQYF. The CDR3, as DNA: TGTGCCAGCAGCTTAGTCGGGAGCAAGTACGAGACCCAGTACTTC.

The chain joins TRBV5-4 to TRBJ2-7; 7 bases map to TRBD2. Trimming at V came to 4 bases and at J to 0 bases, leaving 16 bases not matched to a gene. Germline-derived CDR1 and CDR2 are SGHNT and YYREEE (reference sequence). This CDR3 contains 18 residues. This CDR3 reads CASSPMGRGGVSSYEQYF. The DNA for the CDR3 is TGTGCCAGCAGCCCGATGGGACGGGGAGGGGTCAGCTCCTACGAGCAGTACTTC.

This rearrangement joins TRBV14 to TRBJ1-2; TRBD1 agrees at 8 bases. The CDR3 is made up of 14 amino acids. V was clipped by 4 bases and J by 4 bases; unmatched bases: 5. CDR1 is SGHDN and CDR2 is FVKESK in the germline V gene. CDR3 DNA sequence: TGTGCCAGCAGCCCAGGGGGCATAGTCTATGGCTACACCTTC. This encodes CASSPGGIVYGYTF.

The chain joins TRBV10-3 to TRBJ1-1; unclear D gene. This CDR3 comprises 12 residues. Germline CDR1 and CDR2: ENHRY and SYGVKD. The V end lost 10 bases, the J end lost 10 bases, and 19 bases lay between the germline ends. CDR3 sequence: CATLDGESGAFF. The DNA of the CDR3 is TGTGCCACCCTGGACGGGGAATCAGGAGCTTTCTTT.

The CDR3 region has the DNA TGTGCCACCAGCAGAGGCGAGACAGCAACTAATGAAAAACTGTTTTTT. Protein product: CATSRGETATNEKLFF. The rearrangement joins TRBV15 to TRBJ1-4; D is perhaps TRBD1 (5 bases). Germline CDR1 reads LNHNV; CDR2 reads YYDKDF (reference sequence). V lost 1 base to trimming and J lost 0 bases, with 9 bases between them. The CDR3 spans 16 residues.

This chain connects TRBV7-2 to TRBJ2-3; 10 nucleotides agree with TRBD2. The CDR3 has 16 residues. CDR1 and CDR2 (germline): SGHTA, FQGNSA. Losses at the gene ends were 8 bases for V and 2 bases for J; bases not matched to a gene: 10. Here the CDR3 DNA reads TGTGCCAGCGGGATAGCGGGGGGTCTTATCACAGATACGCAGTATTTT. Its protein is CASGIAGGLITDTQYF.

V and J are TRBV5-1 and TRBJ2-2; weak D call: TRBD1 (6 bases). The CDR3 is 15 residues long. The V gene lost 0 bases and the J gene lost 6 bases, with 12 bases spanning the gap. Germline CDR1 reads SGHRS; CDR2 reads YFSETQ. This CDR3 reads CASSLDTSGAGELFF. The CDR3 DNA reads as TGCGCCAGCAGCTTGGACACCTCAGGGGCCGGGGAGCTGTTTTTT.

V and J are TRBV3-1 (or the pseudogene TRBV3-2) and TRBJ1-1; D uncertain. Germline CDR1 and CDR2: LGHDT and YNNKEL (reference sequence). This CDR3 comprises 12 residues. V gave up 0 bases and J gave up 11 bases, with 10 bases separating them. The DNA for the CDR3 is TGTGCCAGCAGCCAAGAAGGGAGGACGGCTTTCTTT. Translating it yields CASSQEGRTAFF.